This T cell receptor beta chain was captured in a study of a mutant IDH1 vaccine in newly diagnosed glioma. For the study at large: Sex distribution of treated patients was around 62% male and about 38% female; mean age was 40.4 years. Most had both radiotherapy and temozolomide beforehand; others had only one. Overall study findings and caveats: Vaccine-induced immune responses were detected in about 93% of patients.

Remarks on this clone: The antigen is not known.

Data came from immunoSEQ multiplex PCR; TCRdb stores just in-frame clones and leaves some out. The repertoire holds around 54,000 clones, with 65% to 85% as singletons. Germline CDR1 SQVTM, CDR2 ANQGSEA. This CDR3 contains 16 residues. V lost 7 bases and J lost 3; bases outside the gene matches: 13. Time point of the sample: baseline, week 1 (first vaccination visit). Treatment reported: pre-vaccination baseline after standard-of-care therapy. Donors had new IDH1-mutant astrocytomas of WHO grade 3 or 4 (ATRX-lost). The TCR was taken from a man younger than 30 with glioma. The sequences come from PBMCs, collected from a glioma patient treated with radiotherapy, temozolomide or both. The V call is TRBV29-1, the J call TRBJ2-3; 10 bases fit TRBD1. CDR3 residues: CSAIRQGAVRTDTQYF. The CDR3 DNA reads as TGCAGCGCCATCCGACAGGGGGCTGTTCGGACAGATACGCAGTATTTT.